These 10 T cell receptor beta chains were all obtained from the same sample, sequenced in a study of OX40 agonist ivuxolimab in advanced cancers. Assay used: immunoSEQ multiplex PCR; TCRdb lists only in-frame clones, some missing. The sample consists of fewer than 90,000 clones, 85% to 90% of them appearing once. Sample: CD4+ or CD8+ T cells sorted from blood, taken in a trial of the OX40 agonist ivuxolimab. The receptors derive from an adult with an advanced solid tumor such as melanoma, head and neck, liver or kidney cancer.

The chain recombines TRBV6-5 with TRBJ1-5, with a tentative D call TRBD1 (5 bases). Per the germline V gene, CDR1 is MNHEY and CDR2 is SVGAGI. This CDR3 spans 12 amino acids. Trimming took 8 bases from V and 11 from J, leaving 16 bases between them. CDR3 bases: TGTGCCAGCCGGGCCGGGGGGAGAGCCCAGCATTTT. Its protein product is CASRAGGRAQHF.

The rearrangement uses TRBV28 and TRBJ1-2, with 7 bases aligning to TRBD1. This CDR3 has 13 residues. In germline, CDR1 is MDHEN, CDR2 SYDVKM. V was clipped by 4 bases and J by 2 bases; unmatched bases: 1. The CDR3 DNA reads as TGTGCCAGCAGTTCGGGACAGAACTATGGCTACACCTTC. It specifies CASSSGQNYGYTF.

The chain joins TRBV27 to TRBJ1-5; D not certain. This CDR3 contains 15 residues. V was trimmed by 6 bases and J by 0 bases, leaving 12 bases between them. Germline assignment: CDR1 MNHEY and CDR2 SMNVEV (reference sequence). CDR3 amino acids: CASRPRPDSNQPQHF. The DNA for the CDR3 is TGTGCCAGCAGACCCAGACCCGATAGCAATCAGCCCCAGCATTTT.

The chain uses TRBV6-5 and TRBJ2-7; 11 nucleotides match TRBD1. Per the germline V gene, CDR1 is MNHEY and CDR2 is SVGAGI. The CDR3 has 14 amino acids. V lost 5 bases and J lost 5; bases outside the gene matches: 5. The chain's CDR3 is CASSEWGQGDEQYF. Written as DNA, the CDR3 is TGTGCCAGCAGTGAATGGGGACAGGGGGACGAGCAGTACTTC.

The chain has TRBV7-2 and TRBJ2-7; 9 nucleotides align to TRBD1. With 5 bases clipped from V and 5 bases from J, the junction kept 10 bases outside the gene matches. The CDR3 loop spans 15 amino acids. Germline CDR1 and CDR2: SGHTA and FQGNSA. The CDR3 DNA reads TGTGCCAGCAGCGCCCACCGGGACAGGGCCGACGAGCAGTACTTC. Its translation: CASSAHRDRADEQYF.

This clone is termed medium-sized. The V call is TRBV10-3, the J call TRBJ2-1; D gene unclear. Looked up from germline, CDR1 is ENHRY and CDR2 is SYGVKD. This CDR3 comprises 11 residues. The V end was cut by 8 bases, the J end by 8 bases, with 10 bases between. CDR3 loop: CAIGSSHEQFF. CDR3 in DNA: TGTGCCATCGGCTCCTCCCATGAGCAGTTCTTC.

This sequence joins TRBV28 and TRBJ2-7; 8 nucleotides line up with TRBD1. The V segment lost 3 bases and the J segment 3 bases; nucleotides outside the gene matches: 7. The CDR3 loop spans 15 amino acids. Germline assignment: CDR1 MDHEN and CDR2 SYDVKM. The CDR3 region has the DNA TGTGCCAGCAGTTTTATGGACAGGGAGAACTACGAGCAGTACTTC. The encoded protein is CASSFMDRENYEQYF.

V is TRBV5-1 and J is TRBJ2-7; 7 bases agree with TRBD1. J gave up 1 base and V 5 bases, and 6 bases lay outside the gene matches. Germline CDR1 and CDR2: SGHRS and YFSETQ. The CDR3 is made up of 14 amino acids. The chain's CDR3 is CASSQGDNSYEQYF. The CDR3 DNA reads TGCGCCAGCAGTCAGGGGGACAATTCCTACGAGCAGTACTTC.

This rearrangement joins TRBV12-2 to TRBJ2-1. TRBV12-2 is classified as a pseudogene. The CDR3 runs to 11 residues. CDR3 sequence: CASRRNNEQFF. The DNA for the CDR3 is TGTGCAAGTCGCCGAAACAATGAGCAGTTCTTC.

The rearrangement joins TRBV29-1 to TRBJ2-6, with 12 bases matching TRBD1. With 3 bases clipped from V and 2 bases from J, the junction kept 5 bases outside the gene matches. This CDR3 comprises 17 residues. CDR1 SQVTM and CDR2 ANQGSEA come from the germline V gene. The CDR3 protein is CSVDGTGGLAGANVLTF. The CDR3 DNA sequence: TGCAGCGTTGATGGGACAGGGGGCTTGGCTGGGGCCAACGTCCTGACTTTC.